Presented here are 19 T cell receptor beta chains from one specimen sequenced in a study of a mutant IDH1 vaccine in newly diagnosed glioma. No antigen has been identified for these receptors. Only in-frame clones appear in the TCRdb table, and some are missing; sequencing was by immunoSEQ multiplex PCR. The sample lists approximately 26,000 clones, around 89% occurring once. Stated time point: week 5, during vaccination. Vaccine doses each comprised 300 ug of mutant IDH1 20-mer peptide, with topical imiquimod. The sequences come from PBMCs, collected from a glioma patient whose treatment included an IDH1 peptide vaccine. Every receptor here comes from a man between 18 and 35 years old with glioma.

The gene calls are TRBV30 and TRBJ2-1; TRBD2 matches at 13 bases. Germline values: CDR1 GTSNPN, CDR2 SVGIG (reference sequence). This CDR3 is built from 15 residues. The CDR3 loop is CSRSQGLAGSNEQFF. In nucleotides, the CDR3 is TGTTCCCGATCCCAGGGACTAGCGGGAAGCAATGAGCAGTTCTTC. The entire variable domain, with the rest obtained from reference TRBV30 and TRBJ2-1, is as follows: SQTIHQWPATLVQPVGSPLSLECTVEGTSNPNLYWYRQAAGRGLQLLFYSVGIGQISSEVPQNLSASRPQDRQFILSSKKLLLSDSGFYLCSRSQGLAGSNEQFFGPGTRLTVL.

The genes are TRBV19 and TRBJ1-1, with 9 positions matching TRBD1. CDR1 LNHDA and CDR2 SQIVND come from the germline V gene (reference sequence). This CDR3 is built from 15 residues. The trim removed 3 bases at V and 1 base at J, leaving 3 bases unmatched. The DNA for the CDR3 is TGTGCCAGTAGTATGGGGGGACAGGGGAACACTGAAGCTTTCTTT. This encodes CASSMGGQGNTEAFF.

The CDR3 reads CASRKTGVYGYTF. The DNA for the CDR3 is TGTGCCAGCCGGAAAACAGGGGTTTATGGCTACACCTTC. The gene calls are TRBV19 and TRBJ1-2, with 7 bases identical to TRBD1. The length of the CDR3 is 13 residues. Trimming cost V 9 bases and J 5 bases; bases outside gene matches: 9. Germline CDR1 is LNHDA and CDR2 is SQIVND (reference sequence).

V usage is TRBV19 and J usage is TRBJ1-2; the match to TRBD1 covers 7 bases. The germline gives CDR1 LNHDA, CDR2 SQIVND (reference sequence). The CDR3 totals 17 residues. V gave up 4 bases and J gave up 4 bases; unmatched junction bases: 15. The CDR3 spells CASSTRLGDRDIYGYTF. The CDR3 region has the DNA TGTGCCAGTAGTACCCGGCTAGGGGACAGAGACATCTATGGCTACACCTTC.

The chain has TRBV4-1 and TRBJ1-4; TRBD1 aligns across 9 bases. Unmatched junction bases numbered 7, after V lost 6 bases and J lost 8 bases. Germline CDR1 reads MGHRA; CDR2 reads YSYEKL. The CDR3 is made up of 14 amino acids. DNA of the CDR3: TGCGCCAGCAGAAGGGGGGACAGGGTCGAAAAACTGTTTTTT. Translation gives CASRRGDRVEKLFF.

This clone has a handful of counts. CDR3 protein: CAWSLAGTVNTGELFF. CDR3 DNA sequence: TGTGCCTGGAGCCTAGCCGGGACTGTGAACACCGGGGAGCTGTTTTTT. The chain links TRBV30 to TRBJ2-2, with D possibly matching TRBD2 (6 bases). This CDR3 is built from 16 residues. Germline assignment: CDR1 GTSNPN and CDR2 SVGIG (reference sequence). Trimming cost V 3 bases and J 1 base, with 15 bases left between them.

V and J are TRBV5-1 and TRBJ2-5, with D perhaps matching TRBD1 (7 bases). The CDR3 totals 16 residues. Germline V lookup: CDR1 SGHRS, CDR2 YFSETQ. V dropped 1 base and J dropped 5 bases, with 18 bases sitting between them. The CDR3 nucleotides read TGCGCCAGCAGCTTGATCTCCGTATCAGGGGGGGAGACCCAGTACTTC. Translated: CASSLISVSGGETQYF.

The V gene is TRBV30, the J gene TRBJ1-3, with 7 bases that match TRBD1. This CDR3 is built from 20 residues. The germline CDR1 and CDR2 sequences are GTSNPN and SVGIG (reference sequence). V shed 2 bases, J shed 0 bases, and the junction held 19 bases outside the gene matches. The CDR3 protein is CAWSRLTGANLGLSGNTIYF. CDR3 DNA: TGTGCCTGGAGTCGGTTAACAGGGGCAAACTTAGGGCTCTCTGGAAACACCATATATTTT.

Concerning this clone itself: At the DNA level, this CDR3 is encoded by other sequences in the same sample as well. The CDR3 is CASSLQTGSSYEQYF. CDR3 bases: TGCGCCAGCAGCTTACAAACTGGAAGCTCCTACGAGCAGTACTTC. The J gene is TRBJ2-7, the V gene TRBV5-1; D is ambiguous. Germline lookup yields CDR1 SGHRS and CDR2 YFSETQ. V was clipped by 2 bases and J by 0 bases, with 12 bases between them. The CDR3 extends over 15 amino acids.

The V call is TRBV19, the J call TRBJ1-1, with 7 bases that match TRBD1. The V gene's germline CDR1 is LNHDA and CDR2 SQIVND (reference sequence). This CDR3 is built from 14 residues. The V gene end was trimmed by 4 bases and the J gene end by 1 base; junction bases not matched to a gene: 3. CDR3: CASSRRQGNTEAFF. In DNA form, the CDR3 reads TGTGCCAGTAGTAGGAGACAGGGGAACACTGAAGCTTTCTTT. Based on the CDR3 plus reference TRBV19 and TRBJ1-1, the full variable domain is DGGITQSPKYLFRKEGQNVTLSCEQNLNHDAMYWYRQDPGQGLRLIYYSQIVNDFQKGDIAEGYSVSREKKESFPLTVTSAQKNPTAFYLCASSRRQGNTEAFFGQGTRLTVV.

This clone was picked up a small number of times. The V and J genes are TRBV4-2 and TRBJ1-1, with D hard to call. The CDR3 runs 13 residues. Germline loops: CDR1 LGHNA, CDR2 YNFKEQ. Trimming pared 1 base from V and 1 base from J, leaving 4 bases between. Here the CDR3 reads CASSQGRNTEAFF. CDR3 nucleotides: TGTGCCAGCAGCCAAGGCAGGAACACTGAAGCTTTCTTT.

This chain joins TRBV2 and TRBJ2-5, with 10 nucleotides matching TRBD1. V trimming: 6 bases; J trimming: 4 bases; junction bases outside the gene matches: 8. CDR1 is SNHLY and CDR2 is FYNNEI in the germline V gene. This CDR3 has 15 residues. CDR3 loop: CASRLGQGRLETQYF. In DNA, the CDR3 is TGTGCCAGCAGGTTGGGACAGGGGAGATTAGAGACCCAGTACTTC.

This chain connects TRBV15 to TRBJ2-7; no clear D gene. Per germline, CDR1 LNHNV and CDR2 YYDKDF (reference sequence). Between the trimmed V and J ends, which lost 3 bases and 2 bases, there was a span of 14 bases. The CDR3 loop spans 15 amino acids. CDR3 protein: CATSSPLGQTYEQYF. The CDR3 DNA reads TGTGCCACCAGCAGCCCCTTGGGCCAGACCTACGAGCAGTACTTC.

The J gene is TRBJ1-4, the V gene TRBV30, with TRBD1 matching over 12 bases. The germline V gene encodes CDR1 GTSNPN and CDR2 SVGIG (reference sequence). This CDR3 is 15 amino acids long. The ends lost 3 bases at V and 3 bases at J; junction bases unmatched: 2. This CDR3 reads CAWRGTGGSNEKLFF. The DNA of the CDR3 is TGTGCCTGGAGAGGGACAGGGGGCTCTAATGAAAAACTGTTTTTT. The whole variable domain, filled in from reference TRBV30 and TRBJ1-4, reads SQTIHQWPATLVQPVGSPLSLECTVEGTSNPNLYWYRQAAGRGLQLLFYSVGIGQISSEVPQNLSASRPQDRQFILSSKKLLLSDSGFYLCAWRGTGGSNEKLFFGSGTQLSVL.

This rearrangement joins TRBV10-3 to TRBJ2-7; D gene unclear. Germline V gene lookup returns CDR1 ENHRY and CDR2 SYGVKD. With 4 bases removed from V and 0 bases from J, the gap between germline ends came to 4 bases. The CDR3 consists of 12 residues. The CDR3 DNA is TGTGCCATCAGTGGTCTCTCCTACGAGCAGTACTTC. Translated, it gives CAISGLSYEQYF.

V is TRBV4-3 and J is TRBJ2-5; possibly TRBD2 for D (6 bases). The CDR3 is 17 residues long. V was cut by 0 bases and J by 4 bases, with 18 bases left in between. The germline V gene has CDR1 LGHNA and CDR2 YSLEER. As DNA, the CDR3 is TGCGCCAGCAGCCAAGATGTGGGGGACTTAAGGCGAGAGACCCAGTACTTC. Translating gives CASSQDVGDLRRETQYF.

The chain uses TRBV18 and TRBJ1-5, with D perhaps TRBD1 (5 bases). Per the germline V gene, CDR1 is KGHSH and CDR2 is LQKENI. V was cut by 3 bases and J by 4 bases, with 13 bases left in between. The CDR3 extends over 15 amino acids. CDR3 sequence reads: CASSPREGMNQPQHF. CDR3 sequence (DNA): TGTGCCAGCTCACCCCGGGAGGGGATGAATCAGCCCCAGCATTTT.

This chain uses TRBV21-1 with TRBJ2-6; TRBD1, the table's D call, was not compared with the DNA. TRBV21-1 is reported as a pseudogene. This CDR3 spans 20 amino acids. DNA for the CDR3: TGTGCCAGCAGCAAATGGGCCCGCGTAGGGGCCATCTCTGGGGCCAACGTCCTGACTTTC. Amino acid sequence: CASSKWARVGAISGANVLTF.

The chain couples TRBV2 to TRBJ1-4; a possible D gene is TRBD1 (5 bases). The CDR3 extends over 13 amino acids. V gave up 9 bases and J gave up 7 bases, with 15 bases separating them. CDR1 is SNHLY, CDR2 FYNNEI, per germline. CDR3 in DNA: TGTGCCAGTCAGCGGGGGACTCGTGAAAAACTGTTTTTT. This sequence encodes CASQRGTREKLFF. Combining the CDR3 with reference TRBV2 and TRBJ1-4 gives the whole variable domain EPEVTQTPSHQVTQMGQEVILRCVPISNHLYFYWYRQILGQKVEFLVSFYNNEISEKSEIFDDQFSVERPDGSNFTLKIRSTKLEDSAMYFCASQRGTREKLFFGSGTQLSVL.